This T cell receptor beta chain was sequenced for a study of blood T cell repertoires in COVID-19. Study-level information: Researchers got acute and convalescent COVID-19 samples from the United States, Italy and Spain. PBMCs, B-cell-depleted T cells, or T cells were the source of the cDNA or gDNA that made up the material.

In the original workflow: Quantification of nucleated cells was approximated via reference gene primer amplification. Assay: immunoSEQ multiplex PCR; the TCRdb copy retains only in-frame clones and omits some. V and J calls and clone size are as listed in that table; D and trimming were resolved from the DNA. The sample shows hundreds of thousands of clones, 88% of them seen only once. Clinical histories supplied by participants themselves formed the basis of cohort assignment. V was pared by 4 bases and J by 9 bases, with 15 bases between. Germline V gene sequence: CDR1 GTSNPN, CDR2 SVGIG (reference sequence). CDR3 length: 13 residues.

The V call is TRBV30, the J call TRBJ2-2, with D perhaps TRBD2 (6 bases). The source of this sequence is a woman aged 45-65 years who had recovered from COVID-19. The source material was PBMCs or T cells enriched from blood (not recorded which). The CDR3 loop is CAWMGKGRRELFF. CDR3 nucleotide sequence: TGTGCCTGGATGGGCAAGGGGAGGCGGGAGCTGTTTTTT.